These T cell receptor beta chains were read from a single sample in a study of blood T cell repertoires in COVID-19. This table comes from immunoSEQ multiplex PCR, and its TCRdb copy is limited to in-frame clones, with some not included. The data hold some 360,000 clones, with approximately 87% observed a single time. Sequencing was performed on peripheral blood. These receptors were obtained from a woman aged 55-70 years with COVID-19, enrolled during active disease. CDR3s include the opening cysteine and the closing phenylalanine or tryptophan. Each record gives: V gene, D gene, J gene, clone size, CDR3 protein, CDR3 DNA. The D gene is left open where the match is weak. The size field is filled for only some rows; it gives once, few, many or a size class.

V: TRBV5-1; D: TRBD1; J: TRBJ1-6; size: NA; CDR3: CASSSTGTANSPLHF; DNA: TGCGCCAGCAGTTCAACCGGGACAGCAAATTCACCCCTCCACTTT
V: TRBV11-1; D: NA; J: TRBJ2-2; size: NA; CDR3: CASSHEGANTGELFF; DNA: TGTGCCAGCAGTCATGAGGGAGCGAACACCGGGGAGCTGTTTTTT
V: TRBV11-3; D: TRBD1; J: TRBJ2-2; size: NA; CDR3: CASSETGTGATGELFF; DNA: TGTGCCAGCAGCGAGACCGGGACAGGGGCCACCGGGGAGCTGTTTTTT
V: TRBV4-1; D: NA; J: TRBJ1-2; size: NA; CDR3: CASSLTGTTNYGYTF; DNA: TGCGCCAGCAGCCTTACCGGGACTACTAACTATGGCTACACCTTC
V: TRBV4-1; D: TRBD1; J: TRBJ1-2; size: NA; CDR3: CASSLKQDRDYGYTF; DNA: TGCGCCAGCAGCCTCAAACAGGACAGGGACTATGGCTACACCTTC
V: TRBV19; D: NA; J: TRBJ2-1; size: NA; CDR3: CASSMGVAPTGEQFF; DNA: TGTGCCAGTAGTATGGGTGTTGCCCCCACAGGTGAGCAGTTCTTC
V: TRBV3-1/TRBV3-2; D: NA; J: TRBJ1-6; size: once; CDR3: CASSLDKRSPLHF; DNA: TGTGCCAGCAGCCTCGATAAGCGTTCACCCCTCCACTTT
V: TRBV9; D: NA; J: TRBJ2-1; size: NA; CDR3: CASSVASGGGNEQFF; DNA: TGTGCCAGCAGCGTAGCTTCAGGTGGAGGGAATGAGCAGTTCTTC
V: TRBV29-1; D: TRBD1; J: TRBJ1-5; size: NA; CDR3: CSVGQATGPQHF; DNA: TGCAGCGTCGGACAGGCGACTGGGCCCCAGCATTTT
V: TRBV3-1/TRBV3-2; D: TRBD2; J: TRBJ2-3; size: NA; CDR3: CASSQVAGGQGDTQYF; DNA: TGTGCCAGCAGCCAAGTAGCGGGGGGGCAAGGAGATACGCAGTATTTT
V: TRBV18; D: NA; J: TRBJ1-6; size: NA; CDR3: CASSPSGDTYNSPLHF; DNA: TGTGCCAGCTCACCAAGTGGGGACACCTATAATTCACCCCTCCACTTT
V: TRBV28; D: TRBD2; J: TRBJ2-3; size: NA; CDR3: CASRPGTSGPSSTDTQYF; DNA: TGTGCCAGCAGACCCGGGACTAGCGGGCCCTCTAGCACAGATACGCAGTATTTT
V: TRBV18; D: NA; J: TRBJ1-3; size: NA; CDR3: CASSLTNSGNTIYF; DNA: TGTGCCAGCTCACTCACAAACTCTGGAAACACCATATATTTT
V: TRBV7-3; D: NA; J: TRBJ2-5; size: NA; CDR3: CASSPTQGKWETQYF; DNA: TGTGCCAGCAGTCCTACTCAGGGGAAGTGGGAGACCCAGTACTTC
V: TRBV5-1; D: TRBD1; J: TRBJ1-3; size: NA; CDR3: CASSLSGQGSSGNTIYF; DNA: TGCGCCAGCAGCTTGTCTGGACAGGGCTCCTCTGGAAACACCATATATTTT
V: TRBV12-5; D: TRBD1; J: TRBJ2-2; size: NA; CDR3: CASGLVNLPPPGTGRSYGPGELFF; DNA: TGTGCTAGTGGTTTGGTAAATCTTCCCCCCCCCGGGACAGGGCGAAGTTATGGTCCCGGGGAGCTGTTTTTT
V: TRBV12-5; D: TRBD1; J: TRBJ1-6; size: NA; CDR3: CASGTDRVSNSPLHF; DNA: TGTGCTAGTGGTACGGACAGGGTGAGTAATTCACCCCTCCACTTT
V: TRBV6-5; D: NA; J: TRBJ1-3; size: few; CDR3: CASSTSGSSGNTIYF; DNA: TGTGCCAGCAGTACCTCAGGCTCCTCTGGAAACACCATATATTTT
V: TRBV9; D: TRBD1; J: TRBJ1-3; size: NA; CDR3: CASSATQGAPGNTIYF; DNA: TGTGCCAGCAGCGCCACTCAGGGGGCACCTGGAAACACCATATATTTT
V: TRBV9; D: NA; J: TRBJ2-6; size: once; CDR3: CASSGGISGANVLTF; DNA: TGTGCCAGCAGCGGAGGAATTTCTGGGGCCAACGTCCTGACTTTC
V: TRBV6-4; D: TRBD2; J: TRBJ2-1; size: once; CDR3: CASSPTSGGAPSSYNEQFF; DNA: TGTGCCAGCAGTCCTACTAGCGGGGGGGCCCCCAGCTCCTACAATGAGCAGTTCTTC
V: TRBV28; D: TRBD1; J: TRBJ1-2; size: NA; CDR3: CASSFPGQGAFGYGYTF; DNA: TGTGCCAGCAGTTTCCCGGGACAGGGGGCTTTTGGCTATGGCTACACCTTC
V: TRBV23-1; D: TRBD1; J: TRBJ1-2; size: NA; CDR3: CASSRRRGRCSNYGYTF; DNA: TGCGCCAGCAGTCGAAGGAGGGGGCGGTGCTCTAACTATGGCTACACCTTC
V: TRBV28; D: TRBD1; J: TRBJ1-1; size: NA; CDR3: CASSGTGTGITEAFF; DNA: TGTGCCAGCAGTGGCACCGGGACAGGGATCACTGAAGCTTTCTTT
V: TRBV25-1; D: TRBD2; J: TRBJ2-1; size: NA; CDR3: CASSETVAGAYNEQFF; DNA: TGTGCCAGCAGTGAAACGGTAGCGGGGGCCTACAATGAGCAGTTCTTC
V: TRBV5-1; D: TRBD2; J: TRBJ2-5; size: NA; CDR3: CASSLQTSGGETQYF; DNA: TGCGCCAGCAGCTTGCAGACTAGCGGGGGAGAGACCCAGTACTTC
V: TRBV5-4; D: NA; J: TRBJ2-7; size: NA; CDR3: CASSLGGSGLYEQYF; DNA: TGTGCCAGCAGCTTGGGAGGTAGCGGCCTCTACGAGCAGTACTTC
V: TRBV9; D: NA; J: TRBJ1-6; size: NA; CDR3: CASSVGGQMNSPLHF; DNA: TGTGCCAGCAGCGTAGGGGGACAAATGAATTCACCCCTCCACTTT
V: TRBV7-8; D: TRBD1; J: TRBJ2-7; size: few; CDR3: CASRQGASSYEQYF; DNA: TGTGCCAGCAGACAGGGGGCCAGCTCCTACGAGCAGTACTTC
V: TRBV12-3/TRBV12-4; D: NA; J: TRBJ1-5; size: once; CDR3: CASSLSGSAQHF; DNA: TGTGCCAGCAGCTTAAGTGGGAGTGCCCAGCATTTT
V: TRBV3-1/TRBV3-2; D: NA; J: TRBJ1-1; size: NA; CDR3: CASSYRRRGGFTEAFF; DNA: TGTGCCAGCAGCTACCGCCGGCGGGGGGGTTTCACTGAAGCTTTCTTT
V: TRBV4-1; D: NA; J: TRBJ1-1; size: NA; CDR3: CASSPPGVVGGTEAFF; DNA: TGCGCCAGCAGCCCCCCCGGGGTCGTTGGCGGCACTGAAGCTTTCTTT
V: TRBV28; D: NA; J: TRBJ1-6; size: NA; CDR3: CASNGINQGGEGLHF; DNA: TGTGCCAGCAACGGTATTAATCAAGGGGGGGAAGGCCTCCACTTT
V: TRBV19; D: TRBD1; J: TRBJ1-1; size: NA; CDR3: CASSHRQGATEAFF; DNA: TGTGCCAGTAGTCACCGACAGGGGGCTACTGAAGCTTTCTTT
V: TRBV5-1; D: NA; J: TRBJ1-2; size: NA; CDR3: CASSYRGGEDGYTF; DNA: TGCGCCAGCAGCTACCGGGGGGGAGAAGATGGCTACACCTTC
V: TRBV21-1; D: NA; J: TRBJ2-3; size: NA; CDR3: CASILRTSDGTDTQYF; DNA: TGTGCCAGCATCCTCAGGACTAGCGATGGCACAGATACGCAGTATTTT
V: TRBV14; D: NA; J: TRBJ2-1; size: NA; CDR3: CASSQGRGYNEQFF; DNA: TGTGCCAGCAGCCAAGGACGGGGATACAATGAGCAGTTCTTC
V: TRBV6-1; D: NA; J: TRBJ1-5; size: NA; CDR3: CASSESGGNQPQHF; DNA: TGTGCCAGCAGTGAATCGGGGGGCAATCAGCCCCAGCATTTT
V: TRBV6-5; D: NA; J: TRBJ2-5; size: NA; CDR3: CASSYGTLQETQYF; DNA: TGTGCCAGCAGTTACGGGACACTCCAAGAGACCCAGTACTTC
V: TRBV6-5; D: TRBD1; J: TRBJ1-5; size: once; CDR3: CASSLGQGKRQPQHF; DNA: TGTGCCAGCAGTCTAGGACAGGGGAAAAGGCAGCCCCAGCATTTT
V: TRBV7-8; D: TRBD2; J: TRBJ2-1; size: NA; CDR3: CASSLATSGGAGEQFF; DNA: TGTGCCAGCAGCTTAGCCACTAGCGGGGGGGCCGGTGAGCAGTTCTTC
V: TRBV19; D: TRBD2; J: TRBJ2-5; size: NA; CDR3: CASSTSGAQETQYF; DNA: TGTGCCAGTAGCACTAGCGGGGCTCAAGAGACCCAGTACTTC
V: TRBV10-2; D: TRBD1; J: TRBJ1-2; size: NA; CDR3: CASSEFSGTGSGYTF; DNA: TGCGCCAGCAGTGAGTTTTCTGGGACAGGTTCTGGCTACACCTTC
V: TRBV5-4; D: NA; J: TRBJ1-2; size: once; CDR3: CASSPTGGRRDYGYTF; DNA: TGTGCCAGCAGCCCGACCGGGGGACGGCGCGACTATGGCTACACCTTC
V: TRBV7-9; D: NA; J: TRBJ1-5; size: NA; CDR3: CASSLELGNQPQHF; DNA: TGTGCCAGCAGCTTAGAGCTTGGCAATCAGCCCCAGCATTTT
V: TRBV19; D: TRBD1; J: TRBJ2-1; size: NA; CDR3: CASTQTGTIYNEQFF; DNA: TGTGCCAGTACCCAGACAGGGACCATCTACAATGAGCAGTTCTTC
V: TRBV3-1/TRBV3-2; D: NA; J: TRBJ2-5; size: NA; CDR3: CASTASGTQYF; DNA: TGTGCCAGCACCGCCTCGGGTACCCAGTACTTC
V: TRBV19; D: NA; J: TRBJ2-1; size: once; CDR3: CASSTGQAIYNEQFF; DNA: TGTGCCAGTAGTACGGGACAAGCCATCTACAATGAGCAGTTCTTC
V: TRBV7-2; D: NA; J: TRBJ2-3; size: NA; CDR3: CASSPPGTDTQYF; DNA: TGTGCCAGCAGCCCCCCCGGCACAGATACGCAGTATTTT
V: TRBV6-5; D: TRBD1; J: TRBJ1-2; size: NA; CDR3: CASSYYGGQGNGYTF; DNA: TGTGCCAGCAGTTATTACGGAGGACAGGGTAATGGCTACACCTTC
V: TRBV7-2; D: TRBD1; J: TRBJ1-1; size: NA; CDR3: CASSFRADRVNTEAFF; DNA: TGTGCCAGCAGCTTCCGTGCGGACAGGGTAAACACTGAAGCTTTCTTT
V: TRBV3-1/TRBV3-2; D: NA; J: TRBJ1-4; size: NA; CDR3: CASRAYNEKLFF; DNA: TGTGCCAGCAGAGCTTATAATGAAAAACTGTTTTTT
V: TRBV5-8; D: NA; J: TRBJ1-1; size: NA; CDR3: CASPFFWGGTEAFF; DNA: TGTGCCAGCCCTTTCTTTTGGGGGGGCACTGAAGCTTTCTTT
V: TRBV27; D: NA; J: TRBJ1-1; size: NA; CDR3: CASSRRYREEAFF; DNA: TGTGCCAGCAGCCGCCGATACAGGGAAGAAGCTTTCTTT
V: TRBV5-5; D: NA; J: TRBJ1-2; size: NA; CDR3: CASSYGQSRYNGYTF; DNA: TGTGCCAGCAGCTACGGACAGTCCCGGTACAATGGCTACACCTTC
V: TRBV2; D: NA; J: TRBJ2-5; size: NA; CDR3: CASRDRYQETQYF; DNA: TGTGCCAGCAGAGACAGGTACCAAGAGACCCAGTACTTC
V: TRBV30; D: NA; J: TRBJ2-5; size: NA; CDR3: CAWRMSGRGKETQYF; DNA: TGTGCCTGGAGGATGAGTGGCAGGGGAAAAGAGACCCAGTACTTC